These 12 T cell receptor beta chains share one sample of origin, sequenced in a study of blood T cell repertoires in COVID-19. TCRdb's table, derived via immunoSEQ multiplex PCR, lists solely in-frame clones and lacks some. Of roughly 240,000 clones listed, 80% to 90% are singletons. Sequencing was carried out using PBMCs or T cells enriched from blood (not recorded which). The receptors were gathered from a woman aged 40-49 years who had been exposed to COVID-19.

The chain uses TRBV9 and TRBJ2-2; 7 bases fit TRBD2. The CDR3 totals 15 residues. CDR1 and CDR2 from the germline V gene are SGDLS and YYNGEE. V gave up 3 bases and J gave up 6 bases; unmatched junction bases: 8. Here the CDR3 DNA reads TGTGCCAGCAGCGCGTCGAGACTAGCATCCGGGGAGCTGTTTTTT. Translating it yields CASSASRLASGELFF.

The rearrangement uses TRBV20-1 and TRBJ1-2; D not certain. V gave up 5 bases and J gave up 8 bases, with 12 bases separating them. This CDR3 region has 11 residues. Germline CDR1 and CDR2: DFQATT and SNEGSKA (reference sequence). The CDR3 loop is CSAGSGVGYTF. The CDR3 DNA reads as TGCAGTGCTGGATCCGGGGTGGGCTACACCTTC.

The chain recombines TRBV28 with TRBJ1-2; D unclear. CDR1 is MDHEN and CDR2 is SYDVKM in the germline V gene. V gave up 5 bases and J gave up 3 bases, with 4 bases separating them. The CDR3 is 11 residues long. The CDR3 is CASSRDYGYTF. The CDR3 region has the DNA TGTGCCAGCAGTCGCGACTATGGCTACACCTTC.

The rearrangement joins TRBV14 to TRBJ2-1; D ambiguous. This CDR3 contains 14 residues. Per the germline V gene, CDR1 is SGHDN and CDR2 is FVKESK. V was shortened by 4 bases and J by 9 bases, with 16 bases between the two germline ends. CDR3 in DNA: TGTGCCAGCAGCCTAACCTCGAGGCTTGGTGAGCAGTTCTTC. Translated: CASSLTSRLGEQFF.

The rearrangement uses TRBV6-2 or TRBV6-3 and TRBJ1-5; tentatively, D is TRBD1 (6 bases). Germline loops: CDR1 MNHEY, CDR2 SVGEGT. V lost 3 bases and J 8 bases, leaving 14 bases between the germline ends. There are 14 residues in the CDR3. The DNA for the CDR3 is TGTGCCAGCAGTTATGTTACAGGGAGTAAGCCCCAGCATTTT. This translates into CASSYVTGSKPQHF.

The V gene is TRBV20-1, the J gene TRBJ1-5; 9 bases line up with TRBD1. V lost 3 bases, J lost 5 bases, and 5 bases stayed unmatched. This CDR3 has 14 amino acids. Germline-derived CDR1 and CDR2 are DFQATT and SNEGSKA (reference sequence). The CDR3 loop is CSASKDRGHQPQHF. The DNA for the CDR3 is TGCAGTGCTAGTAAGGACAGGGGCCATCAGCCCCAGCATTTT.

V usage is TRBV5-5 and J usage is TRBJ2-1; 7 bases line up with TRBD2. The CDR3 sequence is 14 residues long. Germline V gene sequence: CDR1 SGHKS, CDR2 YYEKEE (reference sequence). The trim removed 4 bases at V and 0 bases at J, leaving 1 base unmatched. CDR3 in amino acids: CASSGGGSYNEQFF. CDR3 bases: TGTGCCAGCAGCGGCGGGGGCTCCTACAATGAGCAGTTCTTC.

This clone was seen more than once but under ten times. V usage is TRBV29-1 and J usage is TRBJ2-5, with D possibly matching TRBD1 (6 bases). V was pared by 7 bases and J by 2 bases, with 11 bases between. The V gene's germline CDR1 is SQVTM and CDR2 ANQGSEA. This CDR3 region has 12 residues. The CDR3 reads CSGSRGQETQYF. The CDR3 DNA sequence: TGCAGCGGGAGCAGGGGTCAAGAGACCCAGTACTTC.

This clone was detected once. The V gene is TRBV27, the J gene TRBJ2-5, with 13 bases that match TRBD2. J was trimmed by 7 bases and V by 6 bases; bases with no gene match: 8. This CDR3 region has 15 residues. Germline values: CDR1 MNHEY, CDR2 SMNVEV (reference sequence). The CDR3: CASSPGLAGVVTQYF. CDR3 in DNA: TGTGCCAGCAGCCCCGGACTAGCGGGGGTCGTGACCCAGTACTTC.

The chain has TRBV28 and TRBJ2-7, with 10 bases identical to TRBD2. This CDR3 contains 15 residues. The ends lost 6 bases at V and 6 bases at J; junction bases unmatched: 11. Germline loops: CDR1 MDHEN, CDR2 SYDVKM. In DNA form, the CDR3 reads TGTGCCAGCAGCCAAGCGGGGGGGCCTATTAGCGAGCAGTACTTC. It translates to CASSQAGGPISEQYF.

This chain uses TRBV2 with TRBJ1-5, with TRBD1 matching 8 bases. Germline lookup yields CDR1 SNHLY and CDR2 FYNNEI. The V and J ends lost 5 bases and 3 bases, in that order; junction bases with no gene match: 6. The length of the CDR3 is 15 residues. The CDR3 sequence is CASSISGQVNQPQHF. DNA of the CDR3: TGTGCCAGCAGTATCTCGGGACAGGTCAATCAGCCCCAGCATTTT.

The chain uses TRBV4-2 and TRBJ2-1, with D hard to call. The CDR3 is made up of 11 amino acids. V dropped 4 bases and J dropped 7 bases, with 5 bases sitting between them. Germline V gene lookup returns CDR1 LGHNA and CDR2 YNFKEQ. In DNA form, the CDR3 reads TGTGCCAGCAGCCGCGGAAATGAGCAGTTCTTC. The encoded protein is CASSRGNEQFF.